These T cell receptor beta chains were read from a single sample in a study of blood T cell repertoires in COVID-19. Repertoires were generated with immunoSEQ multiplex PCR, while TCRdb's copy carries only in-frame clones and drops some. Among 140,000 to 150,000 clones listed, 79% were seen once. The specimen was peripheral blood. The receptors were sampled from a man over 45 with active or convalescent COVID-19. Each CDR3 is given with its conserved first and last residue. The D gene is left open where the match is weak. A clone size is listed for some rows: how often the clone was seen (once, few, many), or a class if it is expanded.

cdr3_length clone_size d_call j_call v_call cdr3_nt cdr3_aa
19 - TRBD2 TRBJ2-6 TRBV19 TGTGCCAGTAGTACCCGGACTAGCGGGAGGGCAAAAGGGGCCAACGTCCTGACTTTC CASSTRTSGRAKGANVLTF
16 once TRBD2 TRBJ2-3 TRBV3-1/TRBV3-2 TGTGCCAGCAGCCAAGATCTAGCGGGAAACACAGATACGCAGTATTTT CASSQDLAGNTDTQYF
16 - TRBD2 TRBJ2-3 TRBV7-8 TGTGCCAGCAGCCTTGAAGCGGGAGACAGCACAGATACGCAGTATTTT CASSLEAGDSTDTQYF
15 - TRBD1 TRBJ1-2 TRBV5-1 TGCGCCAGCAGCTTGGAGCAGGGGGAGCTCTATGGCTACACCTTC CASSLEQGELYGYTF
17 - TRBD2 TRBJ2-2 TRBV5-1 TGCGCCAGCAGCTTGGAAATAGCGGGAGGGCGCGGCGGGGAGCTGTTTTTT CASSLEIAGGRGGELFF
16 few - TRBJ2-3 TRBV27 TGTGCCAGCAGTCAGACTAGACTTATTGTGGCAGATACGCAGTATTTT CASSQTRLIVADTQYF
20 few TRBD2 TRBJ2-3 TRBV5-1 TGCGCCAGCAGCTTTGCGGGGACAGCTCTAGCGGGAGTGTTGACAGATACGCAGTATTTT CASSFAGTALAGVLTDTQYF
14 - - TRBJ2-2 TRBV19 TGTGCCAGTAGTGCGGACAGGAACACCGGGGAGCTGTTTTTT CASSADRNTGELFF
16 - TRBD2 TRBJ2-4 TRBV28 TGTGCCAGCAGTCCGGGACTAGCGGGAGTCAAAAACATTCAGTACTTC CASSPGLAGVKNIQYF
14 - TRBD1 TRBJ1-4 TRBV19 TGTGCCAGTAGGTACAGGGGCGAGGGTGAAAAACTGTTTTTT CASRYRGEGEKLFF
15 - - TRBJ2-1 TRBV9 TGTGCCAGCAGCGTAGGAGCTAGCCTACTCAATGAGCAGTTCTTC CASSVGASLLNEQFF
15 - - TRBJ1-3 TRBV30 TGTGCCTGGAGTGCCCCGGGCGGGGCTGGAAACACCATATATTTT CAWSAPGGAGNTIYF
16 - TRBD2 TRBJ2-7 TRBV18 TGTGCCAGCTCCTCCCGACTAGCGGGAGGGTCCTACGAGCAGTACTTC CASSSRLAGGSYEQYF
15 - - TRBJ2-2 TRBV2 TGTGCCAGCAGTGAGTGGACAGCGAACACCGGGGAGCTGTTTTTT CASSEWTANTGELFF
15 - TRBD1 TRBJ2-7 TRBV2 TGTGCCAGCAGTGAAATGTACAGGGGACCCTACGAGCAGTACTTC CASSEMYRGPYEQYF
14 - - TRBJ2-7 TRBV9 TGTGCCAGCAGCGTAGACGGGAGCGCCTACGAGCAGTACTTC CASSVDGSAYEQYF
14 - - TRBJ2-3 TRBV7-2 TGTGCCAGCAGCTTAGCGATTAGCGGAGATACGCAGTATTTT CASSLAISGDTQYF
12 - - TRBJ2-7 TRBV9 TGTGCCAGCAGCGTAGACGGCGGCGAGCAGTACTTC CASSVDGGEQYF
14 - - TRBJ2-7 TRBV14 TGTGCCAGCAGCCTCCCCGGCGGGTTAAACGAGCAGTACTTC CASSLPGGLNEQYF
17 - TRBD1 TRBJ2-7 TRBV3-1/TRBV3-2 TGTGCCAGCAGCCAAAAGGGACAGGGACGCTTCTTCTACGAGCAGTACTTC CASSQKGQGRFFYEQYF
16 - TRBD1 TRBJ1-1 TRBV19 TGTGCCACCACACCAGGGGGCTTTGGTATGAACACTGAAGCTTTCTTT CATTPGGFGMNTEAFF
15 - TRBD1 TRBJ2-7 TRBV5-4 TGTGCCAGCAGCTTCACAGGGGGCGCCTCCTACGAGCAGTACTTC CASSFTGGASYEQYF
15 - - TRBJ2-1 TRBV19 TGTGCCAGTAGCCCCCACGTGCGGCCCTACAATGAGCAGTTCTTC CASSPHVRPYNEQFF
20 - TRBD2 TRBJ2-5 TRBV24-1 TGTGCCACCAGTGATCCCCGTCGGGGAGCGGGAGGGCAGGACCGCGAGACCCAGTACTTC CATSDPRRGAGGQDRETQYF
15 - - TRBJ1-1 TRBV28 TGTGCCAGCAGTTTATACCAGGGTCTGAACACTGAAGCTTTCTTT CASSLYQGLNTEAFF
14 - TRBD1 TRBJ1-2 TRBV19 TGTGCCAGTAGTGTACAGGGGGCTCTCTATGGCTACACCTTC CASSVQGALYGYTF
15 - TRBD1 TRBJ1-1 TRBV19 TGTGCCAGTAGTATCACCGGGACAGGGAACACTGAAGCTTTCTTT CASSITGTGNTEAFF
14 - - TRBJ1-3 TRBV13 TGTGCCAGCAGCTACGACAGGTTTGGAAACACCATATATTTT CASSYDRFGNTIYF
16 - TRBD1 TRBJ1-4 TRBV29-1 TGCAGCGTTGAAGGGCGCACAGGGGGAACTAATGAAAAACTGTTTTTT CSVEGRTGGTNEKLFF
12 - - TRBJ2-7 TRBV6-5 TGTGCCACCTCGGGGTATAGGGACGAGCAGTACTTC CATSGYRDEQYF
19 - TRBD1 TRBJ1-6 TRBV15 TGTGCCACCAGCAGAGATTTGGGGGGGACAGGCGACTATAATTCACCCCTCCACTTT CATSRDLGGTGDYNSPLHF
16 - TRBD1 TRBJ1-1 TRBV28 TGTGCCGCAAAGGGACAGGGGGCGATTGAGGGCACTGAAGCTTTCTTT CAAKGQGAIEGTEAFF
14 - TRBD1 TRBJ1-2 TRBV29-1 TGCAGCGTTGTGCCGGGACAGGAACTTTATGGCTACACCTTC CSVVPGQELYGYTF
14 - - TRBJ1-1 TRBV19 TGTGCCAGTAGTAAAAAACAGGTCTACACTGAAGCTTTCTTT CASSKKQVYTEAFF
13 - - TRBJ1-2 TRBV3-1/TRBV3-2 TGTGCCAGCAGTCGAGTCCCCAGGGATGGCTACACCTTC CASSRVPRDGYTF
13 - TRBD1 TRBJ2-7 TRBV4-1 TGCGCCAGCAGCCAGACAGGGAAAGCCGAGCAGTACTTC CASSQTGKAEQYF
15 - - TRBJ2-7 TRBV6-1 TGTGCCAGCAGTGAAGTCGTTTTGGGGGGAGAAGAGCAGTACTTC CASSEVVLGGEEQYF
17 - TRBD1 TRBJ2-3 TRBV7-3 TGTGCCAGCAGCTTAGGAACCGGGACAGGGGGCACAGATACGCAGTATTTT CASSLGTGTGGTDTQYF
14 - TRBD1 TRBJ1-1 TRBV2 TGTGCCAGCACCAAGGACAGGGGAGACACTGAAGCTTTCTTT CASTKDRGDTEAFF
14 - TRBD2 TRBJ2-1 TRBV28 TGTGCCAGTCGACTGCGGACTAGCAAAAATGAGCAGTTCTTC CASRLRTSKNEQFF
14 - TRBD1 TRBJ1-6 TRBV10-3 TGTGCCATCAGTGAAGACAGGGTGCGGTCACCCCTCCACTTT CAISEDRVRSPLHF
15 few TRBD1 TRBJ1-4 TRBV28 TGTGCCAGCAGCCCGGGACAGGGAGGCCAGGAAAAACTGTTTTTT CASSPGQGGQEKLFF
16 few TRBD1 TRBJ2-3 TRBV7-9 TGTGCCAGCAGCCCGCCCGGGACAGGGAAGCAAGATACGCAGTATTTT CASSPPGTGKQDTQYF
17 - - TRBJ2-2 TRBV28 TGTGCCAGCAGTCTGAACAGGGTTTCGCCACACACCGGGGAGCTGTTTTTT CASSLNRVSPHTGELFF
14 - - TRBJ1-1 TRBV6-6 TGTGCCAGCAGTTACTCAGGGAGGAACACTGAAGCTTTCTTT CASSYSGRNTEAFF
17 once TRBD2 TRBJ2-3 TRBV18 TGTGCCAGCTCACCACGTTTAACTAGCGGGAGCGCAGATACGCAGTATTTT CASSPRLTSGSADTQYF
12 - - TRBJ2-2 TRBV3-1/TRBV3-2 TGTGCCAGCAGACCTAGAGCCGGGGAGCTGTTTTTT CASRPRAGELFF
15 - TRBD2 TRBJ2-1 TRBV15 TGTGCCACCAGCAGATTAGCGGGAGTGACGGACGAGCAGTTCTTC CATSRLAGVTDEQFF
16 - - TRBJ2-1 TRBV5-6 TGTGCCAGCAGCCAGGGTCCGGATCCTACCTACAATGAGCAGTTCTTC CASSQGPDPTYNEQFF